The 10 T cell receptor beta chains below come from one sample, sequenced in a study of low-dose radiotherapy and immunotherapy resistance in tumors. TRAV- and TRBV-specific primers, spanning alpha and beta chains, primed first-strand cDNA. TCRs were put through 15 to 25 PCR cycles of amplification with Phusion. A constant-region primer and the V-primer adapter served as the primer pair. Via MiXCR, TCRdb re-called the reads, giving one row per CDR3 protein. There are approximately 100,000 distinct CDR3 sequences in the sample; roughly 20% occur only once, and over 4% lies in the top ten. This sample's time point: after trial treatment. Treatment: LDRT plus nivolumab, ipilimumab, low-dose cyclophosphamide and aspirin (RACIN trial). The specimen comprised PBMCs, sampled after low-dose radiotherapy plus immunotherapy. Every receptor here comes from a male donor with prostate cancer.

This clonotype was detected ten times or more. The V call is TRBV10-2, the J call TRBJ2-3; TRBD2 is a possible D gene (6 bases). V lost 0 bases and J 5 bases, leaving 15 bases between the germline ends. The CDR3 has 16 residues. Germline CDR1 and CDR2: WSHSY and SAAADI. DNA for the CDR3: TGCGCCAGCAGTGAGTCACCGGGACTGAGGAGAGATACGCAGTATTTT. This sequence encodes CASSESPGLRRDTQYF.

This clonotype is a singleton in its sample. The CDR3: CASSLGGPRSYF. In DNA, the CDR3 is TGTGCCAGCAGCTTGGGGGGACCTCGGTCGTATTTT. The V call is TRBV5-6, the J call TRBJ2-3; D may match TRBD1 or TRBD2 (5 bases each). The V and J ends lost 0 bases and 14 bases respectively, with 13 bases between them. Germline CDR1 SGHDT, CDR2 YYEEEE. This CDR3 has 12 residues.

This clonotype was seen repeatedly, ten times or more. The V gene is TRBV2, the J gene TRBJ2-1; tentative D call: TRBD2 (6 bases). Looked up from germline, CDR1 is SNHLY and CDR2 is FYNNEI. Trimming took off 2 bases at V and 8 bases at J, with 19 bases between the two ends. The CDR3 is 16 amino acids. CDR3 nucleotides: TGTGCCAGCAGTGAAACGGGGGATAGGGCTATTGATGAGCAGTTCTTC. As protein: CASSETGDRAIDEQFF. Complete variable domain (other parts from reference TRBV2 and TRBJ2-1): EPEVTQTPSHQVTQMGQEVILRCVPISNHLYFYWYRQILGQKVEFLVSFYNNEISEKSEIFDDQFSVERPDGSNFTLKIRSTKLEDSAMYFCASSETGDRAIDEQFFGPGTRLTVL.

Worth noting for this clonotype: It differs at one base from a far larger clone, so likely a read error. The rearrangement links TRBV6-4 to TRBJ2-3, with D perhaps being TRBD1 or TRBD2 (6 bases each). There are 17 residues in the CDR3. V shed 5 bases and J shed 5 bases, with 23 bases lying between them. Per the germline V gene, CDR1 is MRHNA and CDR2 is SNTAGT. As DNA, the CDR3 is TGTGCCAGCAGTCACGCCGACGGTTCAAAGGGGGGAGATACGCAGTATTTT. It encodes CASSHADGSKGGDTQYF.

This clonotype was recorded at least ten times. This chain connects TRBV6-1 to TRBJ2-7; D uncertain. Germline CDR1 and CDR2: MNHNS and SASEGT. The CDR3 is made up of 13 amino acids. The V gene lost 1 base and the J gene lost 5 bases, with 9 bases spanning the gap. The CDR3 bases are TGTGCCAGCAGTGAAGATCCCAAGGACGAGCAGTACTTC. Translated, it gives CASSEDPKDEQYF.

J is TRBJ1-6 and V is TRBV5-5; no reliable D call. In germline, CDR1 is SGHKS, CDR2 YYEKEE (reference sequence). This CDR3 has 13 residues. V lost 4 bases, J lost 11 bases, and 13 bases lay in between. The CDR3 DNA reads as TGTGCCAGCAGCCTGGATGGGAGTCCACCCCTCCACTTT. Amino acid sequence: CASSLDGSPPLHF. The entire variable domain, with the rest obtained from reference TRBV5-5 and TRBJ1-6, is as follows: DAGVTQSPTHLIKTRGQQVTLRCSPISGHKSVSWYQQVLGQGPQFIFQYYEKEERGRGNFPDRFSARQFPNYSSELNVNALLLGDSALYLCASSLDGSPPLHFGNGTRLTVT.

The rearrangement joins TRBV3-1 to TRBJ2-3; tentative D call: TRBD2 (6 bases). The CDR3 extends over 17 amino acids. Germline V CDR1 and CDR2: LGHDT, YNNKEL (reference sequence). V lost 4 bases to trimming and J lost 5 bases, with 22 bases between them. This CDR3 reads CASSPPAHGTERDTQYF. The CDR3 coding sequence is TGTGCCAGCAGCCCGCCGGCCCATGGGACTGAAAGAGATACGCAGTATTTT.

This clonotype was counted many times. The rearrangement joins TRBV4-1 to TRBJ1-2; no firm D call. This CDR3 comprises 13 residues. CDR1 and CDR2 (germline): MGHRA, YSYEKL. Trimming pared 3 bases from V and 4 bases from J, leaving 9 bases between. The CDR3 DNA sequence: TGCGCCAGCAGCCAGGCGGGCCCCTATGGCTACACCTTC. Its translation is CASSQAGPYGYTF.

Regarding this clonotype: A far more abundant clone sits one base away, making this likely a read error. V and J are TRBV10-3 and TRBJ2-7; D unclear. The CDR3 has 15 residues. Trimming left V 10 bases short and J 0 bases short, with 19 bases between. Germline CDR1 and CDR2: ENHRY and SYGVKD. CDR3 in amino acids: CASRYSIAVSYEQYF. CDR3 bases: TGTGCCAGCAGATACTCGATTGCAGTCTCCTACGAGCAGTACTTC.

With regard to this clonotype: At one boundary the junction diverges from the germline segment, which might be a read error. The V gene is TRBV12-3 or TRBV12-4, the J gene TRBJ2-5, with D possibly TRBD1 on 6 matching bases. This CDR3 has 13 residues. CDR3 sequence reads: CASSGSGEETLYF. The CDR3 region has the DNA TGTGCCAGCAGCGGTTCAGGGGAAGAGACCCTGTACTTC.